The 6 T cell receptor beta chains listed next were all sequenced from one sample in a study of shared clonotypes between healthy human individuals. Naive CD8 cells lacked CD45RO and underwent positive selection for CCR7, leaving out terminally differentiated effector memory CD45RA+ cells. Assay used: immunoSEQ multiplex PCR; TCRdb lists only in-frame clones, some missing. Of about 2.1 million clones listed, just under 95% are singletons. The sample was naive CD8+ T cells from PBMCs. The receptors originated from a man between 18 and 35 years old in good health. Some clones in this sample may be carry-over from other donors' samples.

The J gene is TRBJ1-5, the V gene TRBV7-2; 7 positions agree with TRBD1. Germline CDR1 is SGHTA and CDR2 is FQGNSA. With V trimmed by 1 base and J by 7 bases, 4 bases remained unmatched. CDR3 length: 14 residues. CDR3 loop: CASSLVAGGQPQHF. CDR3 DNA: TGTGCCAGCAGCTTAGTGGCAGGGGGACAGCCCCAGCATTTT.

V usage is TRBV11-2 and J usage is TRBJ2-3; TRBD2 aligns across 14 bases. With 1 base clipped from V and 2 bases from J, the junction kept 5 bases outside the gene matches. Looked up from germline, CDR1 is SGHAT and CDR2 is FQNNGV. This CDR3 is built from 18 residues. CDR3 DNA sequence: TGTGCCAGCAGCTTAGGACTAGCGGGAGGGCCCCCCACAGATACGCAGTATTTT. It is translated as CASSLGLAGGPPTDTQYF.

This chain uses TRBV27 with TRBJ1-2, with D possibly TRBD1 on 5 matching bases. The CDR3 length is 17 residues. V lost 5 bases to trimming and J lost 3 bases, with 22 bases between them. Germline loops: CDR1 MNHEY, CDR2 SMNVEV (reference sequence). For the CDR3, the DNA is TGTGCCAGCAGTCCCCACTCGGGGGTGAAAGCCTACTATGGCTACACCTTC. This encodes CASSPHSGVKAYYGYTF.

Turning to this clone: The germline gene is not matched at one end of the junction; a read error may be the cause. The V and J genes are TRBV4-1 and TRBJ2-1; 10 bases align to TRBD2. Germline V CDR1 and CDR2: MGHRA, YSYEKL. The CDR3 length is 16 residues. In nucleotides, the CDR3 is TGCGCCAGCAGCCTACTAGCGGGATCGGGGTACAATGAGCAGCTCTTC. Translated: CASSLLAGSGYNEQLF.

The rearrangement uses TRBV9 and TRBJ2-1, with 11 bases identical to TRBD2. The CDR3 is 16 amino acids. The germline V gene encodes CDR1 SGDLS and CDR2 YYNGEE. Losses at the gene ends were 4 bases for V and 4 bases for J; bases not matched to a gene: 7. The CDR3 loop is CASSPNVAGGYNEQFF. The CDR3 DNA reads TGTGCCAGCAGCCCTAATGTAGCGGGAGGGTACAATGAGCAGTTCTTC.

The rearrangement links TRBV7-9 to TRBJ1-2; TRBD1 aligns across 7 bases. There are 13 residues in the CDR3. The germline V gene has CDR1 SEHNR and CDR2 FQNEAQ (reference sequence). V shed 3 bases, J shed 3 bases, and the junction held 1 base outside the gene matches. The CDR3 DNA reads TGTGCCAGCAGCTTTGACAGGGACTATGGCTACACCTTC. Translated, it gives CASSFDRDYGYTF. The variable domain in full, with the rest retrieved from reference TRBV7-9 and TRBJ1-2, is DTGVSQNPRHKITKRGQNVTFRCDPISEHNRLYWYRQTLGQGPEFLTYFQNEAQLEKSRLLSDRFSAERPKGSFSTLEIQRTEQGDSAMYLCASSFDRDYGYTFGSGTRLTVV.